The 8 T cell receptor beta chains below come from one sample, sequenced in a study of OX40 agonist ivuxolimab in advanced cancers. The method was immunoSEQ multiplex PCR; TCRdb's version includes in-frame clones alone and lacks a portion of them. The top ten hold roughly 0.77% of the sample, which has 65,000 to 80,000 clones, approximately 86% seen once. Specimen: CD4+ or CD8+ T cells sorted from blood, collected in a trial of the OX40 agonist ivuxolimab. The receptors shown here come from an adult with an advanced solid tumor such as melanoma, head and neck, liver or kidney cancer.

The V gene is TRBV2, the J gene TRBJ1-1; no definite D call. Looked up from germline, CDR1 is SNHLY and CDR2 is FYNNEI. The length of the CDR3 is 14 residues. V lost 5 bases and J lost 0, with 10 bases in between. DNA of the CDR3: TGTGCCAGCAGTCCCAGTAGGGTGAACACTGAAGCTTTCTTT. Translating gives CASSPSRVNTEAFF.

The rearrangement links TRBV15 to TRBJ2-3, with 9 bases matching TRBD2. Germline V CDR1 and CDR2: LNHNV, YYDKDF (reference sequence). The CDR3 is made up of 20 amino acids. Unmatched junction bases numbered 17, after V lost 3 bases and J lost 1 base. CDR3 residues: CATSSPGGSGGKPGTDTQYF. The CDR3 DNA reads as TGTGCCACCAGCAGCCCAGGAGGTAGCGGGGGCAAACCGGGCACAGATACGCAGTATTTT. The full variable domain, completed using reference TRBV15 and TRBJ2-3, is DAMVIQNPRYQVTQFGKPVTLSCSQTLNHNVMYWYQQKSSQAPKLLFHYYDKDFNNEADTPDNFQSRRPNTSFCFLDIRSPGLGDTAMYLCATSSPGGSGGKPGTDTQYFGPGTRLTVL.

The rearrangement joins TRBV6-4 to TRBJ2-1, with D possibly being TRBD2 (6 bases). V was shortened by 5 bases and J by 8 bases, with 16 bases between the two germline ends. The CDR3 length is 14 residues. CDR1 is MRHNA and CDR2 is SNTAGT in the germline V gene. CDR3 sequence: CASSPLTSSDEQFF. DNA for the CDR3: TGTGCCAGCAGTCCACTCACTAGCAGCGATGAGCAGTTCTTC.

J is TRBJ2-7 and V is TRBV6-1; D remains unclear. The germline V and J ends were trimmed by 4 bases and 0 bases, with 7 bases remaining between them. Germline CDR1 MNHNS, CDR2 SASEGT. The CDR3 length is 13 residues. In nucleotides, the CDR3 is TGTGCCAGCAGTGCTAAAAGCTCCTACGAGCAGTACTTC. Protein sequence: CASSAKSSYEQYF.

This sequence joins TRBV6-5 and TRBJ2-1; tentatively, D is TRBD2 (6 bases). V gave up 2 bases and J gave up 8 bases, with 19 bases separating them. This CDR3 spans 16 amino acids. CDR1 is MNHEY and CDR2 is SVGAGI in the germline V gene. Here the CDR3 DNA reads TGTGCCAGCAGTTACCTCGGTCGCGGGGATAGGCATGAGCAGTTCTTC. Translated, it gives CASSYLGRGDRHEQFF.

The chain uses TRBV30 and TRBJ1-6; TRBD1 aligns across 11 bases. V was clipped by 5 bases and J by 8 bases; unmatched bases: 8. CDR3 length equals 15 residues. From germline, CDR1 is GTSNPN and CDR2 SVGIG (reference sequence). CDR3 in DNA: TGTGCCTGGGGGAGGACAGGGGGCTTAGATTCACCCCTCCACTTT. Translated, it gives CAWGRTGGLDSPLHF.

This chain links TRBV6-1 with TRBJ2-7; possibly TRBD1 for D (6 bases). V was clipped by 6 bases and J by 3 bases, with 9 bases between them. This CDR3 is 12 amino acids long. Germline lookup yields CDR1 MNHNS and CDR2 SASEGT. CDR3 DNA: TGTGCCAGCAGAGGACAGCACTACGAGCAGTACTTC. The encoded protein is CASRGQHYEQYF.

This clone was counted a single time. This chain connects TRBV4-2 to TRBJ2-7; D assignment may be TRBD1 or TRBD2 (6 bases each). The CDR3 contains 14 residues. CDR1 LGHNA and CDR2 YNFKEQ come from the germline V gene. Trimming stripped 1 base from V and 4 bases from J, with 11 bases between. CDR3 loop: CASSQVTGRYEQYF. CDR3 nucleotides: TGTGCCAGCAGCCAAGTAACAGGGAGGTACGAGCAGTACTTC.